This T cell receptor beta chain was identified during a study of memory CD4+ T cells and cytomegalovirus serostatus. Study-wide results and limits: Repertoires predicted CMV serostatus with median bootstrapped AUC of approximately 0.94. CD4+ memory repertoires contained 67 of 164 reported CMV TCRbeta sequences.

How the authors handled the data: Out-of-frame sequences were removed, leaving some 2 million distinct TCRbeta sequences. This table comes from immunoSEQ multiplex PCR, and its TCRdb copy is limited to in-frame clones, with some not included. The V and J calls and the clone size are those of that table, but D and trimming were determined from the DNA. The sample consists of 40,000 to 55,000 clones, around four fifths of them appearing once. Notes on this clone: Its target is unknown.

Single viable CD3+CD4+CD8-CD45RO+ cells were sorted as the memory CD4+ T cells. Serum IgG to CMV pp150, pp28, p38 and p52 defined serostatus. Trimming removed 0 bases at V and 7 bases at J, with 24 bases between. This CDR3 is 19 amino acids long. Germline lookup yields CDR1 MGHRA and CDR2 YSYEKL. This TCR was recovered from an adult in good health and CMV-seropositive. The chain employs TRBV4-1 and TRBJ2-2, with D possibly matching TRBD2 (6 bases). Sequencing was done on a sample of memory CD4+ T cells from blood. The CDR3 protein is CASSQEEGQLPNVGGELFF. CDR3 coding DNA: TGCGCCAGCAGCCAAGAGGAGGGCCAGCTCCCCAACGTGGGCGGGGAGCTGTTTTTT.